The 8 T cell receptor beta chains reported below all come from one sample, sequenced in a study of T-cell reconstitution after alpha-beta-depleted transplantation in children. A TCRbeta library incorporating unique molecular identifiers was prepared. One entry per CDR3 protein results from TCRdb running MiXCR on the PCR reads. The data hold 500,000 or so distinct CDR3 sequences, with roughly 10% observed a single time. Sequencing was performed on PBMCs, mostly from graft donor cells, taken 180 days after TCRalphabeta/CD19-depleted stem cell transplant. These receptors originate from a female patient between 2 and 15 years old who had a stem cell transplant for aplastic anemia, so the T cells may come from the graft donor.

This clonotype was seen only a few times. The CDR3 spells CASSQRVYQETQYF. The DNA of the CDR3 is TGTGCCAGCAGCCAACGAGTGTACCAAGAGACCCAGTACTTC. This chain connects TRBV14 to TRBJ2-5, with D unresolved. CDR1 is SGHDN and CDR2 is FVKESK in the germline V gene. The V end lost 2 bases, the J end lost 0 bases, and 7 bases lay between the germline ends. The CDR3 sequence is 14 residues long.

This clonotype has only a few counts. The rearrangement joins TRBV11-3 to TRBJ1-2, with D tentatively TRBD1 (5 bases). This CDR3 region has 14 residues. Germline V gene sequence: CDR1 SGHNT, CDR2 YENEEA. Trimming left V 5 bases short and J 4 bases short, with 14 bases between. Here the CDR3 DNA reads TGTGCCAGCAGCCCCGCTGTGGGGACCTATGGCTACACCTTC. Translating it yields CASSPAVGTYGYTF.

This chain links TRBV20-1 with TRBJ2-7; D may be TRBD1 (5 bases). Trimming left V 5 bases short and J 5 bases short, with 19 bases between. CDR3 size: 14 residues. Germline V gives CDR1 DFQATT, CDR2 SNEGSKA (reference sequence). CDR3 sequence reads: CSAQGPGYSHEQYV. The CDR3 region has the DNA TGCAGTGCTCAGGGCCCAGGGTACAGCCACGAGCAGTACGTC.

The chain couples TRBV20-1 to TRBJ2-7, with D perhaps TRBD2 (5 bases). CDR3 size: 12 residues. Germline-derived CDR1 and CDR2 are DFQATT and SNEGSKA (reference sequence). V shed 5 bases and J shed 7 bases, with 15 bases lying between them. CDR3 loop: CSAARTPGEQYV. For the CDR3, the DNA is TGCAGTGCTGCCCGGACCCCGGGGGAGCAGTACGTC.

The chain has TRBV11-2 and TRBJ2-5; the match to TRBD2 covers 9 bases. V was clipped by 8 bases and J by 2 bases; unmatched bases: 21. The CDR3 totals 19 residues. Looked up from germline, CDR1 is SGHAT and CDR2 is FQNNGV. In nucleotides, the CDR3 is TGTGCCAGCCAACCTAGAGGCAGTGGGAGCGGGAGGCCGCAAGAGACCCAGTACTTC. It specifies CASQPRGSGSGRPQETQYF. The complete variable domain, with remaining parts taken from reference TRBV11-2 and TRBJ2-5, reads EAGVAQSPRYKIIEKRQSVAFWCNPISGHATLYWYQQILGQGPKLLIQFQNNGVVDDSQLPKDRFSAERLKGVDSTLKIQPAKLEDSAVYLCASQPRGSGSGRPQETQYFGPGTRLLVL.

The table lists this clonotype with a few counts. This chain joins TRBV24-1 and TRBJ1-6, with 7 bases matching TRBD1. Germline V gene data show CDR1 as KGHDR and CDR2 as SFDVKD. The CDR3 is 19 residues long. V dropped 7 bases and J dropped 6; count of bases not matched to a gene: 20. The CDR3 region is CATSRGTQPTGRGNSPLHF. The CDR3 DNA follows: TGTGCCACCAGCCGCGGCACCCAACCGACAGGGAGAGGTAATTCACCCCTCCACTTT.

This clonotype was observed a few times. V usage is TRBV5-1 and J usage is TRBJ2-1; D ambiguous. Trimming removed 1 base from V and 7 bases from J, with 12 bases in between. Germline V gene sequence: CDR1 SGHRS, CDR2 YFSETQ. This CDR3 region has 14 residues. Here the CDR3 DNA reads TGCGCCAGCAGCTTGTCCCTCAGCCAGAATGAGCAGTTCTTC. Its translation is CASSLSLSQNEQFF.

This chain uses TRBV7-8 with TRBJ2-5, with D tentatively TRBD1 or TRBD2 (6 bases each). CDR3 length equals 14 residues. V lost 5 bases and J lost 5, with 15 bases in between. Germline CDR1 is SGHVS and CDR2 is FQNEAQ. Here the CDR3 reads CASSREGGTETQYF. CDR3 DNA sequence: TGTGCCAGCAGCCGCGAAGGGGGGACGGAGACCCAGTACTTC.